This T cell receptor (beta chain) was found in a study of T cell repertoires in cytomegalovirus infection. TCRdb analysed the reads with MiXCR anew, one entry per CDR3 protein. Of approximately 990,000 distinct CDR3 sequences in the sample, approximately 33% are singletons; the top ten hold roughly 13%. Points on this clonotype: What it binds is unknown.

Trimming cost V 4 bases and J 7 bases, with 14 bases left between them. The length of the CDR3 is 14 residues. Germline V gene data show CDR1 as MNHNY and CDR2 as SVGAGI (reference sequence). J is TRBJ1-5 and V is TRBV6-6, with D tentatively TRBD1 (5 bases). The specimen comprised cultured CD8+ T cells from PBMCs, sampled from culture after CMV antigen stimulation. The sequence derives from a human donor in good health (CMV status not recorded). Some clones in this sample may be carry-over from other donors' samples. For the CDR3, the DNA is TGTGCCAGCAGTTGGGGACGTGGATGGCAGCCCCAGCATTTT. Amino acids: CASSWGRGWQPQHF.